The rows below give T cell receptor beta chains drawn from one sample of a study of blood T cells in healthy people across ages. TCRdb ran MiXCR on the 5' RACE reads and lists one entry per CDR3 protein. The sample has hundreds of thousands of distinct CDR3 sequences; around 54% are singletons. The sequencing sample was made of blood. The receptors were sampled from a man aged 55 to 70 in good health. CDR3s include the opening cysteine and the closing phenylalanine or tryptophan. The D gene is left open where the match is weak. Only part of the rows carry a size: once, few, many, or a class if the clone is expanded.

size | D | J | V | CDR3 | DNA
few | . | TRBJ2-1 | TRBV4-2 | CASSQEDSLRNEQFF | TGTGCCAGCAGCCAAGAGGACTCGCTCAGGAATGAGCAGTTCTTC
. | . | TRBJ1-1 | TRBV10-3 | CAIRTDRNTEAFF | TGTGCCATCAGGACCGACAGGAACACTGAAGCTTTCTTT
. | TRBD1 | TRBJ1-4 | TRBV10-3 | CAISESGGTANEKLFF | TGTGCCATCAGTGAGTCGGGAGGGACAGCTAATGAAAAACTGTTTTTT
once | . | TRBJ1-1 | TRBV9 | CASSPRGLLTEAFF | TGTGCCAGCAGCCCCAGGGGTCTCCTCACTGAAGCTTTCTTT
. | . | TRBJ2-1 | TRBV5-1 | CASRNAASNEQFF | TGCGCCAGCCGTAATGCGGCCTCCAATGAGCAGTTCTTC
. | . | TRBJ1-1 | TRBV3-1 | CASYSNTEAFF | TGTGCCAGCTACTCGAACACTGAAGCTTTCTTT
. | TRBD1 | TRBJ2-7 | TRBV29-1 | CSVVGTVISEQYF | TGCAGCGTTGTGGGGACAGTGATATCCGAGCAGTACTTC
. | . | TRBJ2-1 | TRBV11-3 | CASSSDRHNAQFF | TGTGCCAGCAGCTCGGACAGACACAATGCGCAGTTCTTC
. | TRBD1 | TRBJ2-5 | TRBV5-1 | CASSSEGQGAGETQYF | TGCGCCAGCAGCTCGGAGGGACAGGGGGCCGGTGAGACCCAGTACTTC
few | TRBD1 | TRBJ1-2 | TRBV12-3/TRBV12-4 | CASTATGGNYGYTF | TGTGCCAGCACCGCCACAGGGGGTAACTATGGCTACACCTTC
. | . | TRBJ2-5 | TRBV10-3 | CAISKSRDTQETQYF | TGTGCCATCAGCAAGAGCCGGGACACACAAGAGACCCAGTACTTC
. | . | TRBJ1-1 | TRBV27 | CASWGSGKAFF | TGTGCCAGCTGGGGGTCCGGGAAAGCTTTCTTT
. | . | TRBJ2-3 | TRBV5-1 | CASSADATDTQYF | TGCGCCAGCAGCGCCGACGCCACAGATACGCAGTATTTT
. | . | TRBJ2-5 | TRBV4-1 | CASSQQREGATPYF | TGCGCCAGCAGCCAACAACGTGAAGGAGCGACCCCGTACTTC
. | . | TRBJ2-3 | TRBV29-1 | CSVDQTADTQYF | TGCAGCGTTGACCAGACTGCAGATACGCAGTATTTT
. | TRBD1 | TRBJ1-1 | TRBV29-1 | CSGREGANTEAFF | TGCAGCGGGCGGGAGGGGGCGAACACTGAAGCTTTCTTT
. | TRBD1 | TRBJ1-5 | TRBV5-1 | CASSGTGGSNQPQHF | TGCGCCAGCAGCGGGACAGGGGGCAGCAATCAGCCCCAGCATTTT
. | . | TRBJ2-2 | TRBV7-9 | CASSPQPNTGELFF | TGTGCCAGCAGCCCACAACCGAACACCGGGGAGCTGTTTTTT
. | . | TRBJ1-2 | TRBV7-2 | CASSRGSNYGYTF | TGTGCCAGCAGCCGTGGTTCTAACTATGGCTACACCTTC
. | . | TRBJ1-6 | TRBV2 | CASKDRPEPLHF | TGTGCCAGCAAGGATCGACCTGAGCCCCTCCACTTT
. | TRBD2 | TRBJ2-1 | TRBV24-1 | CATSDPGLAGGYNEQFF | TGTGCCACCAGTGATCCGGGACTAGCGGGGGGGTACAATGAGCAGTTCTTC
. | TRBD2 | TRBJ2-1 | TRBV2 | CASNERGTGNEQFF | TGTGCCAGCAATGAGCGGGGTACGGGCAATGAGCAGTTCTTC
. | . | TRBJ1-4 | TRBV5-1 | CASSLGTVGNEKLFF | TGCGCCAGCAGCTTGGGGACAGTGGGTAATGAAAAACTGTTTTTT
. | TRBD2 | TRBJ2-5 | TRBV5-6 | CASSLALLAYQETQYF | TGTGCCAGCAGCTTGGCCCTACTAGCGTACCAAGAGACCCAGTACTTC
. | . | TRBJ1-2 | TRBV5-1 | CASGGPKQPGGEGYTF | TGCGCCAGCGGGGGGCCCAAGCAGCCCGGAGGTGAAGGCTACACCTTC
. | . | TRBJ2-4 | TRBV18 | CASSPPSSSTKNIQYF | TGTGCCAGCTCACCACCGAGCAGTTCGACGAAAAACATTCAGTACTTC
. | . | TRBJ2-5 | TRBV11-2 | CASRWGGTPQETQYF | TGTGCCAGCCGGTGGGGGGGCACTCCCCAAGAGACCCAGTACTTC
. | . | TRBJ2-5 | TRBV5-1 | CASSLGGRVVETQYF | TGCGCCAGCAGCTTGGGTGGCAGGGTAGTCGAGACCCAGTACTTC
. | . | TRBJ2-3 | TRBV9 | CASSVAPGWTLGNTQDF | TGTGCCAGCAGCGTAGCCCCAGGGTGGACCCTAGGCAATACGCAGGATTTT
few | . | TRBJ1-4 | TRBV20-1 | CSARPGATNEKLFF | TGCAGTGCTAGGCCAGGGGCAACTAATGAAAAACTGTTTTTT
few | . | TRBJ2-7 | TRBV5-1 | CASSPRDGYEQYF | TGCGCCAGCAGCCCCCGCGACGGGTACGAGCAGTACTTC
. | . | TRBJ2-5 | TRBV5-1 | CASSREEQETQYF | TGCGCCAGCAGCAGGGAGGAGCAAGAGACCCAGTACTTC
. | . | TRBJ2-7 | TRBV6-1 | CASSDGTTGSYEQYF | TGTGCCAGCAGCGATGGGACAACCGGATCCTACGAGCAGTACTTC
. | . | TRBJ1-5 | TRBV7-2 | CASSLGSRVDNQPQHF | TGTGCCAGCAGCTTAGGATCGAGGGTAGATAATCAGCCCCAGCATTTT
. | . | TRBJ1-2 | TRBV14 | CASSQDSRGPNYGYTF | TGTGCCAGCAGCCAAGATTCTAGGGGTCCTAACTATGGCTACACCTTC
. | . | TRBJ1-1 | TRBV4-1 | CASSQVQAPNTEAFF | TGCGCCAGCAGCCAAGTCCAGGCCCCGAACACTGAAGCTTTCTTT
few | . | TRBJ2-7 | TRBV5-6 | CASSLGPGWNYEQYF | TGTGCCAGCAGCTTGGGTCCAGGGTGGAACTACGAGCAGTACTTC
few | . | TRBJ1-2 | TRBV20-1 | CSARSTGSYGYTF | TGCAGTGCTAGAAGCACCGGGAGCTATGGCTACACCTTC
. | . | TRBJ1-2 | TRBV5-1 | CASSLDGWPDYGYTF | TGCGCCAGCAGCTTGGATGGTTGGCCAGACTATGGCTACACCTTC
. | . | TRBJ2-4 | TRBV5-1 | CASSLSGGDPTKNIQYF | TGCGCCAGCAGCTTGTCAGGCGGGGATCCTACCAAAAACATTCAGTACTTC
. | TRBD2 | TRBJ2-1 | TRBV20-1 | CSASLRTSVGFF | TGCAGTGCTAGCTTGCGGACTAGCGTTGGGTTCTTC
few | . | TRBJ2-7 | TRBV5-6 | CASSLVGRGEQYF | TGTGCCAGCAGCTTGGTAGGACGCGGCGAGCAGTACTTC
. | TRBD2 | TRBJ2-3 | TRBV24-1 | CATSALAGEVATQYF | TGTGCCACCAGTGCACTAGCGGGGGAGGTCGCTACGCAGTATTTT
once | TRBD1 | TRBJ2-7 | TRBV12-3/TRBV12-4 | CASSWGPGQTGEQYF | TGTGCCAGCAGTTGGGGACCGGGACAGACTGGCGAGCAGTACTTC
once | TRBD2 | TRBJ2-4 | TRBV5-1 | CASGLGTSGLAKNIQYF | TGCGCCAGCGGCTTGGGGACTAGCGGACTAGCCAAAAACATTCAGTACTTC
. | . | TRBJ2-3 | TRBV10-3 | CAISEGGPITGTQYF | TGTGCCATCAGTGAGGGGGGCCCTATCACAGGTACGCAGTATTTT
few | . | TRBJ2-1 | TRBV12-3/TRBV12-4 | CASSLGTRGNEQFF | TGTGCCAGCAGTTTAGGGACGCGGGGCAATGAGCAGTTCTTC
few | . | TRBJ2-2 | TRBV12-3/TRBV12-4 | CASSSQGGNTGELFF | TGTGCCAGCAGTTCCCAGGGGGGGAACACCGGGGAGCTGTTTTTT
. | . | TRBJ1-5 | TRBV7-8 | CASSLMGGGKEPQHF | TGTGCCAGCAGCTTAATGGGGGGCGGAAAGGAGCCCCAGCATTTT
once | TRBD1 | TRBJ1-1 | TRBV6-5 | CASSYSLGTGDMNTEAFF | TGTGCCAGCAGTTACTCGTTGGGGACAGGGGACATGAACACTGAAGCTTTCTTT
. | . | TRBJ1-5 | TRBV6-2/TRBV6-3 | CASSYGNQPQHF | TGTGCCAGCAGTTACGGGAACCAGCCCCAGCATTTT
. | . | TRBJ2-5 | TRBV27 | CASSLDWIQETQYF | TGTGCCAGCAGTTTGGACTGGATACAAGAGACCCAGTACTTC
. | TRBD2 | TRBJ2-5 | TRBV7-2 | CASSLGAAGGKETQYF | TGTGCCAGCAGCTTAGGAGCAGCGGGGGGCAAAGAGACCCAGTACTTC
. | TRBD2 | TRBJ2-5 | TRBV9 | CASSAGAGGHQETQYF | TGTGCCAGCAGCGCGGGAGCGGGGGGACACCAAGAGACCCAGTACTTC